This TCR beta chain came from a study of T cell changes during pregnancy in multiple sclerosis. Clones were sequenced by immunoSEQ multiplex PCR, and TCRdb holds only the in-frame ones, with some missing. The repertoire holds tens of thousands of clones, about 93% seen once, with 0.61% in the top ten. Deletions cut 5 bases from V and 4 bases from J, with 18 bases between. The CDR3 spans 15 residues. Per the germline V gene, CDR1 is MNHEY and CDR2 is SMNVEV (reference sequence). V and J are TRBV27 and TRBJ2-7; D is possibly TRBD1 (6 bases). The TCR sequence derives from a female donor with multiple sclerosis, enrolled in a pregnancy study. Sequencing used CD4+ T cells from peripheral blood mononuclear cells, obtained in the third trimester of pregnancy. The CDR3 spells CASSDGDTFWYEQYF. CDR3 coding DNA: TGTGCCAGCAGTGACGGGGACACCTTTTGGTACGAGCAGTACTTC.